Sequencing of this T cell receptor (beta chain) was carried out in a study of identifying expanded T cells in peripheral blood. Using immunoSEQ multiplex PCR, the repertoire was profiled, and TCRdb retains in-frame clones only, with some absent. Seen here are 80,000 or so clones, 84% observed once, and the top ten hold approximately 18%. Study-wide findings and caveats: Differentially abundant clones: about 1.2 between replicates, 16.4 at roughly 15 days, 19 to 20 at four.

Comment on this clone: The antigen is unknown.

The CDR3 totals 15 residues. The V gene lost 0 bases and the J gene lost 1 base, with 9 bases spanning the gap. Germline CDR1 and CDR2: SGHRS and YFSETQ. The chain couples TRBV5-1 to TRBJ2-3, with D tentatively TRBD2 (6 bases). The sequence was obtained from a person aged 18 to 70 in good health. The source material was blood. CDR3 sequence (DNA): TGCGCCAGCAGCTTGGGCATAGCGGGCACAGATACGCAGTATTTT. It is translated as CASSLGIAGTDTQYF.